Reported below is one TCR beta chain. Its antigen is unknown. This sample's treatment: oral pan-JAK inhibitor, 5-10 mg twice daily. The sequencing template was cDNA reverse transcribed from extracted RNA. The repertoire was sequenced with immunoSEQ multiplex PCR; TCRdb's copy has only in-frame clones and lacks some. This table has roughly 110,000 clones, about 59% appearing once. This sample was taken from a study of CD8+ T cells in alopecia areata. Regarding the study as a whole: Patients shared TCRs less clearly than mice did, possibly owing to HLA. Scalp clonality and expanded CD8+ clones among the top 100 fell significantly with tofacitinib.

This sequence was found in a human donor with alopecia areata. Sequencing used CD8+ T cells sorted from blood, obtained at week 24, from a patient treated with tofacitinib.

In DNA, the CDR3 is TGTGCCAGCAGTTACGTGGCGAACACTGAAGCTTTCTTT. Protein product: CASSYVANTEAFF. The chain employs TRBV6-5 and TRBJ1-1, with no clear D. Germline CDR1 reads MNHEY; CDR2 reads SVGAGI. The CDR3 extends over 13 amino acids. V was cut by 2 bases and J by 1 base, with 5 bases left in between.